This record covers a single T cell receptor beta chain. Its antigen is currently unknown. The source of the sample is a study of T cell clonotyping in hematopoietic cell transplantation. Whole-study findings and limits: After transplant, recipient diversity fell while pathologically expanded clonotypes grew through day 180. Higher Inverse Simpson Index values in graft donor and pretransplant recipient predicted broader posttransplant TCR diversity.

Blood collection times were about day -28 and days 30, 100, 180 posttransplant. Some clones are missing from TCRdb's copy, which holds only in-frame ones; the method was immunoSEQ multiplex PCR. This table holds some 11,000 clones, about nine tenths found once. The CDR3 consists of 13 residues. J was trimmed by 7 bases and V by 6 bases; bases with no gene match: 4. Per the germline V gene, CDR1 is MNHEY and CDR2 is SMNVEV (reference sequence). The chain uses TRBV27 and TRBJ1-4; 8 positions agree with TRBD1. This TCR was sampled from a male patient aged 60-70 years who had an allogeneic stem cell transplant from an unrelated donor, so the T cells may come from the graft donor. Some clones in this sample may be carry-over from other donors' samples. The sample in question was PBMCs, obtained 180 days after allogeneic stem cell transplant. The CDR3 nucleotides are TGTGCCAGCAGAATTGGACAGGGTGAAAAACTGTTTTTT. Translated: CASRIGQGEKLFF.